This T cell receptor beta chain was sequenced during a study of T cell changes during pregnancy in multiple sclerosis. The method was immunoSEQ multiplex PCR; TCRdb's version includes in-frame clones alone and lacks a portion of them. The data show some 93,000 clones, with 91% seen just once and 1.5% to 2% held by the top ten. This clone has just a few counts. CDR3 size: 14 residues. Germline CDR1 MNHEY, CDR2 SMNVEV (reference sequence). Trimming took off 2 bases at V and 7 bases at J, with 14 bases between the two ends. The specimen was peripheral blood, collected after pregnancy. V and J are TRBV27 and TRBJ1-2; perhaps TRBD1 as D (6 bases). The sequence was obtained from a female donor in good health, enrolled as a control in a pregnancy study. The DNA of the CDR3 is TGTGCCAGCAGTTTAATAGGGGGTAGGGGTGGCTACACCTTC. Protein sequence: CASSLIGGRGGYTF.